The clone carrying this TCR beta chain is medium-sized in the sample. As yet, its antigen is unknown. The V and J ends lost 4 bases and 5 bases respectively, with 15 bases between them. The CDR3 is made up of 14 amino acids. Germline CDR1 reads SGHRS; CDR2 reads YFSETQ. The sample is drawn from a study of CD8+CD57+ T cells in acquired aplastic anemia. Study findings and constraints: Levels of CD8+ Simpson's diversity were not significantly distinct in patients versus controls.

Genomic DNA served as template for TCR beta VDJ and CDR3 profiling. Via MiXCR, TCRdb re-called the reads, giving one row per CDR3 protein. This table has under 500,000 distinct CDR3 sequences, approximately 32% appearing once. Only patients with CD8+CD57+ cell expansion on flow cytometry were chosen for sequencing. Specimen: sorted CD4+, CD8+, or CD8+CD57+ T cells (not recorded which) from PBMCs. This TCR was recovered from a human donor with aplastic anemia. This chain uses TRBV5-1 with TRBJ1-1; D is perhaps TRBD1 (6 bases). In DNA, the CDR3 is TGCGCCAGCAGCCAGGGGAAAGGTGTAACTGAAGCTTTCTTT. Its translation is CASSQGKGVTEAFF.